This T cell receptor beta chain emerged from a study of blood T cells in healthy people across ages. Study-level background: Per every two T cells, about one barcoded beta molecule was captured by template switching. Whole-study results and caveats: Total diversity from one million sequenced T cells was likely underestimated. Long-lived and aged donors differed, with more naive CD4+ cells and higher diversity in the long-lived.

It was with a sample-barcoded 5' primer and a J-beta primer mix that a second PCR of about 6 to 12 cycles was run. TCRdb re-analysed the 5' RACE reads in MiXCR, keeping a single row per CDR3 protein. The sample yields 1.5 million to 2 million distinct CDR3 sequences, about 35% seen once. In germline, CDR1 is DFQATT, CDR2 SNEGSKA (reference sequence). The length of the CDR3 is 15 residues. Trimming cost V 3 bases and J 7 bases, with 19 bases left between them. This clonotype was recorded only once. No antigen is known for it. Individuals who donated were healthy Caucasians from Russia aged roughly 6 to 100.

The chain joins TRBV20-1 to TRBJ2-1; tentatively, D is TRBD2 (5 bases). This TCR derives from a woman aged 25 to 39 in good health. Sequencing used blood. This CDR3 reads CSARAKRVYTNEQFF. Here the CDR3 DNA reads TGCAGTGCTAGGGCTAAGAGGGTCTACACGAATGAGCAGTTCTTC.